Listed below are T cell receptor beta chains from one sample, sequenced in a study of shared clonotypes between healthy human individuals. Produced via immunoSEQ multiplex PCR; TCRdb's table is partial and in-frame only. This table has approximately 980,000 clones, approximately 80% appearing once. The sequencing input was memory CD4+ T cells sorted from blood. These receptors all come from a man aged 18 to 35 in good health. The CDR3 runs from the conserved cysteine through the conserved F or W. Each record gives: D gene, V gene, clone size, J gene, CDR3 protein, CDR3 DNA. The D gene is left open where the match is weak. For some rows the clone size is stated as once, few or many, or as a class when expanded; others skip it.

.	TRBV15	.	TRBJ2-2	CATSRDQVTGELFF	TGTGCCACCAGCAGAGATCAAGTCACCGGGGAGCTGTTTTTT
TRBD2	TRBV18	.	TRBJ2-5	CASSPISGKETQYF	TGTGCCAGCTCACCAATTAGCGGGAAAGAGACCCAGTACTTC
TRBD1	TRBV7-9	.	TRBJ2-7	CASSFEGARYEQYF	TGTGCCAGCAGCTTTGAGGGGGCGAGATACGAGCAGTACTTC
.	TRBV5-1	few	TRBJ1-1	CASSLAGGMNTEAFF	TGCGCCAGCAGCTTGGCTGGGGGGATGAACACTGAAGCTTTCTTT
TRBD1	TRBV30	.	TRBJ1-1	CAWSRQGARTEAFF	TGTGCCTGGTCGCGACAGGGGGCGCGAACTGAAGCTTTCTTT
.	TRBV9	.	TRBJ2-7	CASSVGQSSYEQYF	TGTGCCAGCAGCGTAGGACAAAGCTCCTACGAGCAGTACTTC
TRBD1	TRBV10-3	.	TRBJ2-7	CAISESGQGPNEQYF	TGTGCCATCAGTGAGTCAGGACAGGGGCCCAACGAGCAGTACTTC
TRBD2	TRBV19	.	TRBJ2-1	CASMVAGRNEQFF	TGTGCCAGTATGGTAGCGGGACGGAATGAGCAGTTCTTC
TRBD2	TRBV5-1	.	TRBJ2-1	CASSLALAGYNEQFF	TGCGCCAGCAGCTTGGCCCTAGCGGGTTACAATGAGCAGTTCTTC
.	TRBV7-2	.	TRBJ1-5	CASSLTEDQPQHF	TGTGCCAGCAGCTTGACGGAGGATCAGCCCCAGCATTTT
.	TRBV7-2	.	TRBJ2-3	CASRGRGSPTDTQYF	TGTGCCAGCAGGGGAAGGGGGTCCCCCACAGATACGCAGTATTTT
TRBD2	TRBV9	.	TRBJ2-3	CASSDIAGGRTDTQYF	TGTGCCAGCAGTGATATAGCGGGGGGGAGGACAGATACGCAGTATTTT
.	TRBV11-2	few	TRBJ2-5	CASSLGSALQETQYF	TGTGCCAGCAGCTTAGGTTCGGCTTTACAAGAGACCCAGTACTTC
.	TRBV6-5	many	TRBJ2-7	CASRRDNSYEQYF	TGTGCCAGCAGAAGGGACAACTCCTACGAGCAGTACTTC
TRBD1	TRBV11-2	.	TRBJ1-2	CASSPARTGQGILGYTF	TGTGCCAGCAGCCCCGCCCGTACGGGACAGGGAATTTTGGGCTACACCTTC
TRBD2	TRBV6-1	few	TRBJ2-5	CASSGESGAQYF	TGTGCCAGCAGTGGGGAAAGCGGGGCCCAGTACTTC
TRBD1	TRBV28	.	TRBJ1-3	CASRDQDRVSGNTIYF	TGTGCCAGCAGGGACCAGGACAGGGTCTCTGGAAACACCATATATTTT
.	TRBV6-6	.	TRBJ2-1	CASSYIGSDNEQFF	TGTGCCAGCAGTTACATAGGGTCGGACAATGAGCAGTTCTTC
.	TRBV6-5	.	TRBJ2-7	CASSGGQPPFYEQHF	TGTGCCAGCAGCGGGGGACAGCCGCCTTTCTACGAGCAGCACTTC
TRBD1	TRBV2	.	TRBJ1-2	CASSSGQGGYGYTF	TGTGCCAGCAGTTCGGGACAGGGGGGGTATGGCTACACCTTC
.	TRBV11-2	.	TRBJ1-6	CASSLVGVELGSPLHF	TGTGCCAGCAGCTTAGTCGGGGTAGAACTCGGTTCACCCCTCCACTTT
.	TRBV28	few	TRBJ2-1	CASSFGYSYNEQFF	TGTGCCAGCAGTTTTGGGTACTCCTACAATGAGCAGTTCTTC
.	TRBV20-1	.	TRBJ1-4	CSARGDEKLFF	TGCAGTGCGCGCGGGGATGAAAAACTGTTTTTT
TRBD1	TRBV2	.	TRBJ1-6	CASRAAGTDNSPLHF	TGTGCCAGCAGGGCCGCCGGGACAGATAATTCACCCCTCCACTTT
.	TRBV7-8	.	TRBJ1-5	CASSLRGTSNQPQHF	TGTGCCAGCAGCTTAAGGGGAACGAGCAATCAGCCCCAGCATTTT
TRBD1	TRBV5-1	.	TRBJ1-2	CASSPTTGQGYGYTF	TGCGCCAGCAGCCCGACGACAGGGCAAGGCTATGGCTACACCTTC
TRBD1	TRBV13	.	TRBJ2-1	CASSSPWTGQLSYNEQFF	TGTGCCAGCAGCTCGCCCTGGACAGGCCAACTCTCCTACAATGAGCAGTTCTTC
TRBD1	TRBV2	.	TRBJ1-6	CASRDSLRQGKNSPLHF	TGTGCCAGCCGGGATAGTCTAAGACAGGGCAAAAATTCACCCCTCCACTTT
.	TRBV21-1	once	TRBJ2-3	CASSDQVAGPDTQYF	TGTGCCAGCAGCGACCAGGTTGCGGGGCCAGATACGCAGTATTTT
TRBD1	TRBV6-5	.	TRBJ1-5	CASRPTGGQPQHF	TGTGCCAGCAGACCGACAGGGGGGCAGCCCCAGCATTTT
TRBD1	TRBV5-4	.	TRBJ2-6	CASSSSDRRANVLTF	TGTGCCAGCAGCTCGTCGGACAGGCGGGCCAACGTCCTGACTTTC
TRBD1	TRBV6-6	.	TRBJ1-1	CASSPDRATEAFF	TGTGCCAGCAGCCCCGACAGGGCCACTGAAGCTTTCTTT
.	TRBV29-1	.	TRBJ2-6	CSVESSVKGYSGANVLTF	TGCAGCGTTGAGAGTTCCGTCAAAGGCTACTCTGGGGCCAACGTCCTGACTTTC
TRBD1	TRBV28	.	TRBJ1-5	CASRERDRANQPQHF	TGTGCCAGCAGGGAAAGGGACAGGGCTAATCAGCCCCAGCATTTT
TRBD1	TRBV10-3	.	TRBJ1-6	CAIIGTVNSPLHF	TGTGCCATAATAGGGACAGTGAATTCACCCCTCCACTTT
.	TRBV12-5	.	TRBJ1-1	CASGSGDKAFF	TGTGCTAGTGGTTCAGGGGATAAAGCTTTCTTT
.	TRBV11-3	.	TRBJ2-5	CASSPGGGGEETQYF	TGTGCCAGCAGCCCCGGGGGCGGGGGAGAGGAGACCCAGTACTTC
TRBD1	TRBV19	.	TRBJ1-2	CASSPGGNYGYTF	TGTGCCAGTAGTCCAGGGGGGAACTATGGCTACACCTTC
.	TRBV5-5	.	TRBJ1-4	CASSGDRYNEKLFF	TGTGCCAGCAGCGGTGACAGGTACAATGAAAAACTGTTTTTT
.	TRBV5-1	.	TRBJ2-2	CASSFQGRAGELFF	TGCGCCAGCAGCTTCCAGGGACGTGCCGGGGAGCTGTTTTTT
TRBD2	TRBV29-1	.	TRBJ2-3	CSAKRDWTRGSLKSTDTQYF	TGCAGCGCCAAACGGGATTGGACTAGGGGCTCCCTAAAAAGCACAGATACGCAGTATTTT
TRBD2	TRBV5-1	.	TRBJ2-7	CASSLVAGAYEQYF	TGCGCCAGCAGCTTGGTAGCGGGGGCCTACGAGCAGTACTTC
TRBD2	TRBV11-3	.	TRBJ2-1	CASSLGGLAYEQFF	TGTGCCAGCAGCTTAGGGGGACTAGCGTATGAGCAGTTCTTC
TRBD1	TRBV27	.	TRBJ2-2	CASSLRQGRLGGELFF	TGTGCCAGCAGTTTGAGACAGGGCAGGTTGGGCGGGGAGCTGTTTTTT
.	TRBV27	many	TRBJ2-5	CASSAFLAAQGETQYF	TGTGCCAGCAGCGCCTTCTTGGCGGCCCAGGGGGAGACCCAGTACTTC
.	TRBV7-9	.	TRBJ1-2	CASSFLEALRGYTF	TGTGCCAGCAGCTTTCTCGAGGCTCTAAGAGGCTACACCTTC
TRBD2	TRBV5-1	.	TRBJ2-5	CASSSLAVSGVETQYF	TGCGCCAGCAGCTCCCTGGCAGTTAGCGGGGTGGAGACCCAGTACTTC
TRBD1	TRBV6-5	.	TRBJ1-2	CASRTGIYGYTF	TGTGCCAGCCGGACAGGAATCTATGGCTACACCTTC
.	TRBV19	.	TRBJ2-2	CASKDYRNTGELFF	TGTGCCAGTAAGGACTACCGGAACACCGGGGAGCTGTTTTTT
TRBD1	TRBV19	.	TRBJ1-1	CASSDRVGETFF	TGTGCCAGTAGTGACAGGGTGGGGGAGACTTTCTTT
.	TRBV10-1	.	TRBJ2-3	CASSELPGDTQYF	TGCGCCAGCAGTGAGTTACCGGGAGATACGCAGTATTTT
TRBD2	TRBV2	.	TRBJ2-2	CASSIAGANTGELFF	TGTGCCAGCAGTATAGCGGGGGCGAACACCGGGGAGCTGTTTTTT
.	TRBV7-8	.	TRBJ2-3	CASSLQGSTTQYF	TGTGCCAGCAGCTTACAGGGTTCTACTACGCAGTATTTT